One sample yielded the 25 T cell receptor beta chains listed below, sequenced in a study of Ad26.COV2.S vaccination and SARS-CoV-2 variants. The table came from immunoSEQ multiplex PCR; TCRdb's copy has only in-frame clones and leaves some out. The sample lists 400,000 or so clones, roughly nine tenths occurring once. Treatment in this sample: roughly 19 received Ad26.COV2.S at low or high dose, single or two shots; several received placebo; per-sample allocation not given. All samples were drawn on day 63, counting from the first vaccine or placebo injection. This sample comprised peripheral blood, obtained in a trial of Ad26.COV2.S vaccine versus placebo. The receptors were sampled from a person between 18 and 65 years old who received the Ad26.COV2.S COVID-19 vaccine or a placebo.

The chain combines TRBV6-5 with TRBJ2-1; 13 bases line up with TRBD2. This CDR3 is built from 16 residues. The V gene's germline CDR1 is MNHEY and CDR2 SVGAGI. Trimming removed 0 bases from V and 9 bases from J; junction bases left unmatched: 5. The chain's CDR3 is CASSYSMGLAGLEQFF. CDR3 sequence (DNA): TGTGCCAGCAGTTACTCGATGGGACTAGCGGGGCTTGAGCAGTTCTTC.

The chain is built from TRBV7-2 and TRBJ1-1; weak D call: TRBD1 (5 bases). This CDR3 has 15 amino acids. V was pared by 0 bases and J by 5 bases, with 13 bases between. Germline values: CDR1 SGHTA, CDR2 FQGNSA. The CDR3 DNA reads as TGTGCCAGCAGCTTAGCGGGGCCACCCAGAACTGAAGCTTTCTTT. Translating gives CASSLAGPPRTEAFF. The full variable domain, with the rest looked up from reference TRBV7-2 and TRBJ1-1, is GAGVSQSPSNKVTEKGKDVELRCDPISGHTALYWYRQSLGQGLEFLIYFQGNSAPDKSGLPSDRFSAERTGGSVSTLTIQRTQQEDSAVYLCASSLAGPPRTEAFFGQGTRLTVV.

This clone showed up just a few times. The chain carries TRBV10-3 and TRBJ2-1, with a possible D match to TRBD2 (6 bases). The ends were cut back, 6 bases at V and 0 bases at J, with 12 bases in the middle. Germline V gene sequence: CDR1 ENHRY, CDR2 SYGVKD. The CDR3 contains 15 residues. The CDR3 DNA follows: TGTGCCATCAGCAGCGGGTCCTTCTCCTACAATGAGCAGTTCTTC. Protein sequence: CAISSGSFSYNEQFF.

The J gene is TRBJ2-3, the V gene TRBV7-9, with D perhaps matching TRBD1 or TRBD2 (6 bases each). CDR1 and CDR2 (germline): SEHNR, FQNEAQ (reference sequence). The CDR3 spans 18 residues. V lost 1 base and J lost 5, with 22 bases in between. CDR3 in DNA: TGTGCCAGCAGCTTAGTACTAACTAGCCAAGGGGGTGGAGATACGCAGTATTTT. Residues: CASSLVLTSQGGGDTQYF.

The chain carries TRBV2 and TRBJ2-1; D is unclear. The CDR3 has 13 amino acids. V lost 3 bases to trimming and J lost 1 base, with 4 bases between them. Germline V gene lookup returns CDR1 SNHLY and CDR2 FYNNEI. For the CDR3, the DNA is TGTGCCAGCAGTGATAGGTCCTACAATGAGCAGTTCTTC. It codes for CASSDRSYNEQFF.

The chain's CDR3 is CAIRPRTNTGELFF. Written as DNA, the CDR3 is TGTGCCATCAGACCTAGAACGAACACCGGGGAGCTGTTTTTT. The V gene is TRBV10-3, the J gene TRBJ2-2, with D unresolved. The germline V gene has CDR1 ENHRY and CDR2 SYGVKD. This CDR3 has 14 amino acids. Trimming pared 6 bases from V and 0 bases from J, leaving 8 bases between.

This sequence joins TRBV7-6 and TRBJ1-4, with D hard to call. V was cut by 3 bases and J by 7 bases, with 12 bases left in between. Germline CDR1 SGHVS, CDR2 FNYEAQ. This CDR3 is 14 amino acids long. For the CDR3, the DNA is TGTGCCAGCAGCTTCTCGTTGCGAGGTGAAAAACTGTTTTTT. Its protein is CASSFSLRGEKLFF.

The chain links TRBV6-5 to TRBJ2-7; either TRBD1 or TRBD2 may supply D (7 bases each). Germline CDR1 is MNHEY and CDR2 is SVGAGI. V lost 6 bases to trimming and J lost 2 bases, with 17 bases between them. The CDR3 loop spans 15 amino acids. CDR3 residues: CASRPSGTATYEQYF. In DNA, the CDR3 is TGTGCCAGCAGGCCCAGCGGGACAGCCACCTACGAGCAGTACTTC.

For this clone: Other DNA sequences in this sample translate to the same CDR3. The chain joins TRBV4-1 to TRBJ2-7; 9 bases line up with TRBD1. This CDR3 has 14 amino acids. Trimming took 3 bases from V and 0 from J; bases not matched to a gene: 0. Looked up from germline, CDR1 is MGHRA and CDR2 is YSYEKL. CDR3 residues: CASSQGQGSYEQYF. The CDR3 DNA follows: TGCGCCAGCAGCCAGGGACAGGGCTCCTACGAGCAGTACTTC.

This clone was counted between two and nine times. J is TRBJ2-7 and V is TRBV25-1; 8 bases are shared with TRBD1. The CDR3 loop spans 14 amino acids. Losses at the gene ends were 1 base for V and 6 bases for J; bases not matched to a gene: 5. Germline V CDR1 and CDR2: MGHDK, SYGVNS. The CDR3 DNA reads TGTGCCAGCAGTGAATCGGACAGGGTGCGCGAGCAGTACTTC. As protein: CASSESDRVREQYF.

The chain joins TRBV3-1 (or the pseudogene TRBV3-2) to TRBJ1-2; D is uncertain. The CDR3 is made up of 14 amino acids. Trimming left V 2 bases short and J 4 bases short, with 11 bases between. Germline V gene lookup returns CDR1 LGHDT and CDR2 YNNKEL (reference sequence). The CDR3 sequence: CASSQNLWAYGYTF. The CDR3 DNA reads TGTGCCAGCAGCCAAAATCTTTGGGCCTATGGCTACACCTTC.

The V call is TRBV7-2, the J call TRBJ1-1; D is ambiguous. This CDR3 has 15 residues. V lost 1 base and J lost 0, with 9 bases in between. Germline CDR1 is SGHTA and CDR2 is FQGNSA. DNA for the CDR3: TGTGCCAGCAGCTTAGAGGGTTGGCTGAACACTGAAGCTTTCTTT. This encodes CASSLEGWLNTEAFF.

The J gene is TRBJ1-5, the V gene TRBV4-1; the D is unclear. Trimming took 5 bases from V and 5 from J, leaving 19 bases between them. Germline V lookup: CDR1 MGHRA, CDR2 YSYEKL. This CDR3 region has 16 residues. CDR3 residues: CASSFQITERDQPQHF. The CDR3 DNA reads as TGCGCCAGCAGCTTCCAAATTACAGAACGGGATCAGCCCCAGCATTTT.

This chain links TRBV5-1 with TRBJ1-4; no clear D gene. V was pared by 7 bases and J by 5 bases, with 18 bases between. The CDR3 length is 15 residues. Germline lookup yields CDR1 SGHRS and CDR2 YFSETQ. For the CDR3, the DNA is TGCGCCAGCTCTCGGGCCGCGGACCGAAATGAAAAACTGTTTTTT. It translates to CASSRAADRNEKLFF.

The chain employs TRBV27 and TRBJ2-7; D may be TRBD2 (6 bases). CDR3 size: 12 residues. V lost 6 bases and J 10 bases, leaving 16 bases between the germline ends. Germline V lookup: CDR1 MNHEY, CDR2 SMNVEV (reference sequence). This CDR3 reads CASRGPEGDQYF. The DNA for the CDR3 is TGTGCCAGCAGGGGCCCGGAGGGTGATCAGTACTTC.

The chain joins TRBV11-2 to TRBJ2-7; D is unresolved. This CDR3 is built from 13 residues. V lost 5 bases to trimming and J lost 5 bases, with 13 bases between them. Germline V gene data show CDR1 as SGHAT and CDR2 as FQNNGV. Here the CDR3 reads CASSPPFIHEQYF. DNA for the CDR3: TGTGCCAGCAGCCCCCCTTTTATCCACGAGCAGTACTTC. Full variable domain (outside the CDR3, taken from reference TRBV11-2 and TRBJ2-7): EAGVAQSPRYKIIEKRQSVAFWCNPISGHATLYWYQQILGQGPKLLIQFQNNGVVDDSQLPKDRFSAERLKGVDSTLKIQPAKLEDSAVYLCASSPPFIHEQYFGPGTRLTVT.

This chain links TRBV19 with TRBJ1-1; perhaps TRBD1 as D (5 bases). The CDR3 runs to 15 residues. Per germline, CDR1 LNHDA and CDR2 SQIVND (reference sequence). V was cut by 8 bases and J by 1 base, with 17 bases left in between. The CDR3 coding sequence is TGTGCCAGTCTCCCTGGGGCAGGTGGGAACACTGAAGCTTTCTTT. Translating gives CASLPGAGGNTEAFF.

In DNA form, the CDR3 reads TGTGCCAGCAGTTATACAGGGAACTATGGCTACACCTTC. It encodes CASSYTGNYGYTF. This chain links TRBV6-5 with TRBJ1-2; weak D call: TRBD1 (6 bases). With 3 bases removed from V and 2 bases from J, the gap between germline ends came to 7 bases. There are 13 residues in the CDR3. Germline CDR1 and CDR2: MNHEY and SVGAGI.

The chain has TRBV6-5 and TRBJ1-3; D ambiguous. Trimming stripped 6 bases from V and 0 bases from J, with 9 bases between. The germline CDR1 and CDR2 sequences are MNHEY and SVGAGI. The CDR3 has 14 residues. The CDR3 protein is CASRNGFSGNTIYF. CDR3 in DNA: TGTGCCAGCAGGAACGGGTTCTCTGGAAACACCATATATTTT.

This chain joins TRBV5-1 and TRBJ2-7; D might be TRBD1 (8 bases). The germline gives CDR1 SGHRS, CDR2 YFSETQ. V dropped 3 bases and J dropped 1 base, with 14 bases sitting between them. The CDR3 is 15 amino acids. CDR3 bases: TGCGCCAGCAGCTCCTACAGGGGGGGGTCCTACGAGCAGTACTTC. Its protein is CASSSYRGGSYEQYF. Full variable domain (rest looked up from reference TRBV5-1 and TRBJ2-7): KAGVTQTPRYLIKTRGQQVTLSCSPISGHRSVSWYQQTPGQGLQFLFEYFSETQRNKGNFPGRFSGRQFSNSRSEMNVSTLELGDSALYLCASSSYRGGSYEQYFGPGTRLTVT.

This clone has a single count. J is TRBJ2-3 and V is TRBV2, with 12 bases fitting TRBD2. V shed 5 bases and J 4 bases; nucleotides not matched to a gene: 16. CDR3 length: 19 amino acids. Germline V gene lookup returns CDR1 SNHLY and CDR2 FYNNEI. The chain's CDR3 is CASSRGQGTSGWIADTQYF. Here the CDR3 DNA reads TGTGCCAGCAGTCGGGGACAGGGGACTAGCGGGTGGATCGCAGATACGCAGTATTTT.

This chain links TRBV9 with TRBJ1-1; perhaps TRBD1 as D (6 bases). Germline assignment: CDR1 SGDLS and CDR2 YYNGEE. The CDR3 spans 15 residues. Trimming took 0 bases from V and 4 from J, leaving 13 bases between them. CDR3 region: CASSVEGGLSTEAFF. The CDR3 DNA is TGTGCCAGCAGCGTAGAGGGGGGACTTAGCACTGAAGCTTTCTTT.

This clone was seen a few times. The rearrangement joins TRBV6-5 to TRBJ1-1; D uncertain. The CDR3 loop spans 13 amino acids. CDR1 is MNHEY and CDR2 is SVGAGI in the germline V gene. The V end lost 6 bases, the J end lost 1 base, and 9 bases lay between the germline ends. CDR3 nucleotide sequence: TGTGCCAGCAGACAGTCTTCGAACACTGAAGCTTTCTTT. This translates into CASRQSSNTEAFF.

CDR3 sequence reads: CASSQVPGGQETQYF. CDR3 coding DNA: TGCGCCAGCAGCCAAGTCCCGGGCGGACAAGAGACCCAGTACTTC. J is TRBJ2-5 and V is TRBV4-1; unclear D gene. Germline V lookup: CDR1 MGHRA, CDR2 YSYEKL. The CDR3 runs to 15 residues. V was clipped by 1 base and J by 2 bases, with 11 bases between them.

The chain joins TRBV2 to TRBJ2-7, with a weak D call TRBD1 (6 bases). Trimming took 4 bases from V and 6 from J, leaving 13 bases between them. Per germline, CDR1 SNHLY and CDR2 FYNNEI. This CDR3 region has 13 residues. This CDR3 is CASSAWGPGEQYF. The CDR3 DNA sequence: TGTGCCAGCAGTGCCTGGGGGCCGGGCGAGCAGTACTTC.